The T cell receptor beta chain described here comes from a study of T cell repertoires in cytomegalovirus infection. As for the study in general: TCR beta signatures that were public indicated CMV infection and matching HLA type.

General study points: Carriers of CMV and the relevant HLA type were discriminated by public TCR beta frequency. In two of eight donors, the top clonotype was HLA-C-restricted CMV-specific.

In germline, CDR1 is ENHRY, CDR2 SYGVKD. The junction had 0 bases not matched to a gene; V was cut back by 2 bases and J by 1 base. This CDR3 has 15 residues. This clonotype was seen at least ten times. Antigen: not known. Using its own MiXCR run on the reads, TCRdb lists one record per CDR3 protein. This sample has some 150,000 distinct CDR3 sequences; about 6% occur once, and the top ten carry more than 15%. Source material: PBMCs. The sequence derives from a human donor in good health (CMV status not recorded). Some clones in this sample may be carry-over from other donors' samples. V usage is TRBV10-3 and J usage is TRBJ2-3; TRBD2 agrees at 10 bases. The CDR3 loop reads CAISETSGGTDTQYF. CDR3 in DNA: TGTGCCATCAGTGAGACTAGCGGGGGCACAGATACGCAGTATTTT.